This TCR beta chain was captured in a study of technical replicates of blood from several donors. Generated by immunoSEQ multiplex PCR, the TCRdb table keeps only in-frame clones and is missing some. The sample consists of roughly 76,000 clones, just under 95% of them appearing once. V was trimmed by 5 bases and J by 8 bases, leaving 18 bases between them. CDR3 length: 14 amino acids. CDR1 SEHNR and CDR2 FQNEAQ come from the germline V gene (reference sequence). The rearrangement joins TRBV7-9 to TRBJ1-2; no clear D. The source is a human donor in good health. What was sequenced was T cells isolated from PBMCs. CDR3 amino acids: CASSLDSPEGGYTF. The CDR3 region has the DNA TGTGCCAGCAGCCTGGACTCTCCGGAGGGCGGCTACACCTTC.